Shown below are 11 T cell receptor beta chains from a single sample sequenced in a study of T cells in Graves' hyperthyroidism and ophthalmopathy. TCR beta CDR3 regions were amplified from RNA. Researchers ran a first-round RT-PCR on the TCR CDR3 using the HTBI primer set. MiXCR, applied by TCRdb to the multiplex PCR reads, yields one record per CDR3 protein. The sample shows some 350,000 distinct CDR3 sequences, about 19% of them seen only once. The source material was blood. The receptors here all came from a woman aged 18-30 years with Graves' hyperthyroidism.

This clonotype was recorded many times. This chain connects TRBV15 to TRBJ1-5, with D perhaps TRBD1 (5 bases). This CDR3 has 15 residues. CDR1 and CDR2 from the germline V gene are LNHNV and YYDKDF (reference sequence). Trimming took 8 bases from V and 5 from J, leaving 19 bases between them. CDR3 bases: TGTGCCACCCAAACGGGGGGGGTTCGGGATCAGCCCCAGCATTTT. As protein: CATQTGGVRDQPQHF.

A few counts support this clonotype. The chain carries TRBV4-1 and TRBJ1-5; 7 bases are shared with TRBD1. Unmatched junction bases numbered 7, after V lost 4 bases and J lost 4 bases. The CDR3 is 15 residues long. The germline CDR1 and CDR2 sequences are MGHRA and YSYEKL. For the CDR3, the DNA is TGCGCCAGCAGCCCCACAGGGGTCCTAAATCAGCCCCAGCATTTT. It encodes CASSPTGVLNQPQHF.

The chain links TRBV7-4 to TRBJ1-6; D gene unclear. The CDR3 contains 14 residues. CDR1 and CDR2 from the germline V gene are SGHVT and SQSDAQ. V was cut by 2 bases and J by 7 bases, with 9 bases left in between. CDR3 bases: TGTGCCAGCAGCTTAAGAGGGTGGAATTCACCCCTCCACTTT. Protein sequence: CASSLRGWNSPLHF.

This clonotype was seen many times. The gene calls are TRBV5-4 and TRBJ2-7; D is undetermined. This CDR3 region has 13 residues. The V gene lost 1 base and the J gene lost 7 bases, with 12 bases spanning the gap. Germline lookup yields CDR1 SGHNT and CDR2 YYREEE (reference sequence). The CDR3, as DNA: TGTGCCAGCAGCTTGAATGTGGTGGGGGAGCAGTACTTC. The encoded protein is CASSLNVVGEQYF.

This clonotype was observed a few times. J is TRBJ2-7 and V is TRBV20-1; 8 nucleotides line up with TRBD2. From germline, CDR1 is DFQATT and CDR2 SNEGSKA (reference sequence). The CDR3 covers 14 residues. Trimming cost V 0 bases and J 4 bases; bases outside gene matches: 5. CDR3 sequence: CSARDPGGLYEQYF. The CDR3 DNA is TGCAGTGCTAGAGACCCGGGGGGGCTATACGAGCAGTACTTC.

The genes are TRBV6-1 and TRBJ2-7; no firm D call. CDR1 is MNHNS, CDR2 SASEGT, per germline. CDR3 length: 13 residues. Deletions cut 4 bases from V and 2 bases from J, with 9 bases between. The CDR3 sequence: CASSGSHTYEQYF. CDR3 bases: TGTGCCAGCAGTGGATCACATACCTACGAGCAGTACTTC.

Ten or more counts support this clonotype. The V call is TRBV19, the J call TRBJ1-1, with D hard to call. Germline V gene lookup returns CDR1 LNHDA and CDR2 SQIVND (reference sequence). The CDR3 totals 11 residues. V shed 10 bases and J shed 0 bases, with 6 bases lying between them. CDR3 sequence reads: CATHLNTEAFF. Written as DNA, the CDR3 is TGTGCCACTCATTTGAACACTGAAGCTTTCTTT.

This clonotype has ten or more counts. This chain uses TRBV7-3 with TRBJ2-5, with 11 bases identical to TRBD2. The germline CDR1 and CDR2 sequences are SGHTA and FQGTGA. V lost 5 bases to trimming and J lost 0 bases; unmatched junction nucleotides: 11. There are 18 residues in the CDR3. The chain's CDR3 is CASSPRGTSGEYQETQYF. The DNA for the CDR3 is TGTGCCAGCAGCCCCCGGGGGACTAGCGGAGAATACCAAGAGACCCAGTACTTC. Drawing the rest from reference TRBV7-3 and TRBJ2-5, the complete variable domain is GAGVSQTPSNKVTEKGKYVELRCDPISGHTALYWYRQSLGQGPEFLIYFQGTGAADDSGLPNDRFFAVRPEGSVSTLKIQRTERGDSAVYLCASSPRGTSGEYQETQYFGPGTRLLVL.

In this sample, this clonotype turned up many times. V is TRBV6-5 and J is TRBJ1-3, with D maybe TRBD1 (6 bases). The V and J ends lost 2 bases and 2 bases respectively, with 10 bases between them. CDR1 and CDR2 (germline): MNHEY, SVGAGI. The CDR3 has 15 residues. CDR3 region: CASSYARGPGNTIYF. DNA for the CDR3: TGTGCCAGCAGTTACGCCAGGGGACCTGGAAACACCATATATTTT.

Ten or more counts support this clonotype. V gene TRBV5-1 combines with J gene TRBJ2-7; D not resolved. Germline CDR1 and CDR2: SGHRS and YFSETQ. The CDR3 consists of 14 residues. Trimming left V 4 bases short and J 1 base short, with 12 bases between. In nucleotides, the CDR3 is TGCGCCAGCAGCCCCGTAAGTCGATCCTACGAGCAGTACTTC. Amino acids: CASSPVSRSYEQYF.

This clonotype was counted many times. The J gene is TRBJ2-7, the V gene TRBV11-2; D is undetermined. The CDR3 totals 13 residues. CDR1 and CDR2 (germline): SGHAT, FQNNGV. V gave up 1 base and J gave up 3 bases, with 7 bases separating them. The CDR3 protein is CASSLGTNYEQYF. CDR3 DNA: TGTGCCAGCAGCTTAGGAACAAACTACGAGCAGTACTTC.